The present TCR beta chain was sequenced within a study of blood T cell repertoires in COVID-19. The CDR3 spans 14 residues. The trim removed 4 bases at V and 5 bases at J, leaving 3 bases unmatched. Looked up from germline, CDR1 is SGHRS and CDR2 is YFSETQ. Profiled with immunoSEQ multiplex PCR; TCRdb holds only in-frame clones, not every one. The table has approximately 120,000 clones, 81% seen once. V is TRBV5-1 and J is TRBJ1-4; 9 positions agree with TRBD1. This sequence was found in a man aged 30-40 years with COVID-19, enrolled during active disease. The specimen was peripheral blood. In DNA form, the CDR3 reads TGCGCCAGCAGCCAAGGACAGGGGAATGAAAAACTGTTTTTT. It encodes CASSQGQGNEKLFF.